This TCR beta chain was identified in a study of radiotherapy plus CTLA-4 blockade in lung cancer. Overall study: Objective responses arose in 15% to 20% of patients, and 31% experienced disease control. Study-level findings and limits: The best predictor of response was reported to be early blood T cell clone dynamics, with interferon-beta. Peripheral blood showed expansion of tumor-derived TCR clones after radiotherapy and ipilimumab.

As to this clone: The antigen remains unidentified.

Measured with immunoSEQ multiplex PCR; TCRdb has only the in-frame clones, and not every one. Among 81,000 or so clones listed, around 86% were seen once. Lung cancer patients with chemo-refractory metastatic non-small-cell disease were given focal radiation plus CTLA-4 blockade with ipilimumab. Unmatched junction bases numbered 6, after V lost 0 bases and J lost 5 bases. Germline V gene lookup returns CDR1 SGHTA and CDR2 FQGNSA. The CDR3 spans 17 residues. The chain carries TRBV7-2 and TRBJ2-3; the match to TRBD2 covers 12 bases. The sample was peripheral blood, taken from a patient treated with radiotherapy plus ipilimumab. The sequence was collected from a human donor with non-small cell lung cancer that progressed on radiotherapy plus ipilimumab. CDR3 loop: CASSLAASGRGVDTQYF. The DNA of the CDR3 is TGTGCCAGCAGCTTAGCCGCTAGCGGGAGGGGTGTAGATACGCAGTATTTT.